The 24 T cell receptor beta chains given below trace back to one sample, sequenced in a study of T cells in pancreatic ductal adenocarcinoma. No neoadjuvant therapy was given to the selected pancreatic ductal adenocarcinoma patients before their surgery. Only in-frame clones appear in the TCRdb table, and some are missing; sequencing was by immunoSEQ multiplex PCR. Here the sample spans around 94,000 clones, over 90% being singletons. Sequencing was performed on PBMCs. The receptors shown here come from a human donor with pancreatic ductal adenocarcinoma.

This chain uses TRBV9 with TRBJ2-2, with a possible D match to TRBD2 (6 bases). The CDR3 has 14 residues. Germline CDR1 reads SGDLS; CDR2 reads YYNGEE. Trimming pared 4 bases from V and 1 base from J, leaving 8 bases between. CDR3 in DNA: TGTGCCAGCAGCTGGGACTGGAACACCGGGGAGCTGTTTTTT. Translated: CASSWDWNTGELFF.

Turning to this clone: An end of the junction differs from the germline gene, which may be a read error. The chain joins TRBV7-7 to TRBJ2-7; D gene uncertain. The germline CDR1 and CDR2 sequences are SSHAT and FNYEAQ (reference sequence). This CDR3 comprises 13 residues. CDR3 sequence reads: CASSQFIPPEQYF. The CDR3 bases are TGTGCTAGCAGCCAATTCATCCCCCCCGAGCAGTACTTC.

CDR3 nucleotides: TGCAGCGTTGTGTCCCAGGGGGCAGTGGATACGCAGTATTTT. Translation: CSVVSQGAVDTQYF. The chain combines TRBV29-1 with TRBJ2-3; TRBD1 aligns across 8 bases. Germline V gene data show CDR1 as SQVTM and CDR2 as ANQGSEA. With V trimmed by 4 bases and J by 6 bases, 9 bases remained unmatched. This CDR3 region has 14 residues.

A single count supports this clone. In nucleotides, the CDR3 is TGTGCCTGGAGTGATCGGGGGGCGAGTAATCAGCCCCAGCATTTT. This codes for CAWSDRGASNQPQHF. The chain links TRBV30 to TRBJ1-5; possibly TRBD1 for D (6 bases). The CDR3 covers 15 residues. V was shortened by 1 base and J by 4 bases, with 14 bases between the two germline ends. CDR1 is GTSNPN and CDR2 is SVGIG in the germline V gene (reference sequence).

The chain links TRBV2 to TRBJ2-7; a possible D gene is TRBD2 (6 bases). Trimming stripped 7 bases from V and 3 bases from J, with 10 bases between. This CDR3 spans 12 amino acids. CDR1 is SNHLY, CDR2 FYNNEI, per germline. The CDR3 DNA reads as TGTGCCAGCATTACGACTAGCTACGAGCAGTACTTC. It translates to CASITTSYEQYF.

This chain links TRBV11-3 with TRBJ1-1; D possibly corresponds to TRBD1 (6 bases). The CDR3 totals 11 residues. V gave up 8 bases and J gave up 5 bases, with 9 bases separating them. CDR1 is SGHNT and CDR2 is YENEEA in the germline V gene. The CDR3 loop reads CASRTGTEAFF. The CDR3 nucleotides are TGTGCCAGCCGCACAGGGACTGAAGCTTTCTTT.

The J gene is TRBJ2-3, the V gene TRBV5-1, with TRBD2 as a possible D gene (5 bases). Germline CDR1 is SGHRS and CDR2 is YFSETQ. This CDR3 is built from 15 residues. Trimming took off 1 base at V and 5 bases at J, with 14 bases between the two ends. The CDR3 DNA reads TGCGCCAGCAGCTTGCGGGGTCAGAAATTAGATACGCAGTATTTT. This gives the protein CASSLRGQKLDTQYF.

This clone has a single count. J is TRBJ2-7 and V is TRBV14; 7 bases are shared with TRBD2. After removal of 4 bases from V and 7 bases from J, the junction contained 10 bases not matched to a gene. The CDR3 extends over 14 amino acids. Germline lookup yields CDR1 SGHDN and CDR2 FVKESK. The CDR3 region is CASSPLLAGREQYF. CDR3 coding DNA: TGTGCCAGCAGCCCGCTTTTAGCGGGTCGGGAGCAGTACTTC.

V and J are TRBV4-1 and TRBJ2-7; 14 bases fit TRBD2. This CDR3 is built from 17 residues. CDR1 and CDR2 (germline): MGHRA, YSYEKL. V lost 4 bases and J lost 0; bases outside the gene matches: 5. CDR3 DNA: TGCGCCAGCAGCCGCCGACTAGCGGGAGGGCCCTCCTACGAGCAGTACTTC. Translated: CASSRRLAGGPSYEQYF.

The genes are TRBV4-2 and TRBJ2-1; 12 nucleotides align to TRBD2. Trimming at V came to 0 bases and at J to 5 bases, leaving 14 bases not matched to a gene. Germline assignment: CDR1 LGHNA and CDR2 YNFKEQ. The CDR3 sequence is 20 residues long. CDR3: CASSQDQASGGDLEHNEQFF. The CDR3 DNA follows: TGTGCCAGCAGCCAAGATCAGGCTAGCGGGGGGGACCTCGAACACAATGAGCAGTTCTTC.

The chain couples TRBV20-1 to TRBJ1-1; no firm D call. The CDR3 runs 11 residues. Trimming pared 1 base from V and 8 bases from J, leaving 8 bases between. Germline lookup yields CDR1 DFQATT and CDR2 SNEGSKA (reference sequence). CDR3 sequence: CSARVEGEAFF. CDR3 coding DNA: TGCAGTGCTAGAGTGGAGGGAGAAGCTTTCTTT.

J is TRBJ2-2 and V is TRBV7-8, with TRBD2 matching over 7 bases. The germline V gene has CDR1 SGHVS and CDR2 FQNEAQ. The CDR3 is made up of 19 amino acids. V lost 5 bases, J lost 6 bases, and 21 bases stayed unmatched. CDR3 amino acids: CASSTLSEGGSGGAGELFF. Written as DNA, the CDR3 is TGTGCCAGCAGCACCCTTAGTGAGGGCGGGAGTGGAGGGGCCGGGGAGCTGTTTTTT. Based on the CDR3 plus reference TRBV7-8 and TRBJ2-2, the full variable domain is GAGVSQSPRYKVAKRGQDVALRCDPISGHVSLFWYQQALGQGPEFLTYFQNEAQLDKSGLPSDRFFAERPEGSVSTLKIQRTQQEDSAVYLCASSTLSEGGSGGAGELFFGEGSRLTVL.

This chain connects TRBV7-9 to TRBJ2-2, with D hard to call. This CDR3 is built from 13 residues. Germline-derived CDR1 and CDR2 are SEHNR and FQNEAQ (reference sequence). V was cut by 4 bases and J by 3 bases, with 6 bases left in between. CDR3 bases: TGTGCCAGCAGCTACCAGTACACCGGGGAGCTGTTTTTT. Its protein product is CASSYQYTGELFF.

This clone came up once. J is TRBJ2-7 and V is TRBV5-1, with 7 positions matching TRBD1. Germline V gene sequence: CDR1 SGHRS, CDR2 YFSETQ. V lost 6 bases to trimming and J lost 6 bases; unmatched junction nucleotides: 12. The CDR3 totals 14 residues. Written as DNA, the CDR3 is TGCGCCAGCACCCAGCAGGACAGGTACGGCGAGCAGTACTTC. Its translation is CASTQQDRYGEQYF.

The genes are TRBV6-5 and TRBJ1-2, with 8 bases fitting TRBD1. CDR3 size: 13 residues. Per germline, CDR1 MNHEY and CDR2 SVGAGI. After removal of 6 bases from V and 5 bases from J, the junction contained 5 bases not matched to a gene. CDR3 residues: CASRLQGGYGYTF. In DNA form, the CDR3 reads TGTGCCAGCAGATTACAGGGGGGGTATGGCTACACCTTC.

The chain carries TRBV28 and TRBJ2-7; D possibly corresponds to TRBD1 (5 bases). The germline gives CDR1 MDHEN, CDR2 SYDVKM. The CDR3 is made up of 14 amino acids. Trimming took 3 bases from V and 2 from J, leaving 11 bases between them. The CDR3, as DNA: TGTGCCAGCAGTTTGGGGCTTCCTCCCTACGAGCAGTACTTC. It translates to CASSLGLPPYEQYF.

This sequence joins TRBV29-1 and TRBJ2-3; D gene uncertain. The germline V gene has CDR1 SQVTM and CDR2 ANQGSEA. The CDR3 consists of 14 residues. Trimming pared 3 bases from V and 4 bases from J, leaving 14 bases between. The CDR3 sequence is CSVEKVTNSDTQYF. The CDR3 DNA reads TGCAGCGTTGAGAAAGTAACTAACTCAGATACGCAGTATTTT.

The genes are TRBV30 and TRBJ2-7; the D gene is possibly TRBD2 (5 bases). Between the trimmed V and J ends, which lost 0 bases and 6 bases, there was a span of 15 bases. Germline CDR1 GTSNPN, CDR2 SVGIG (reference sequence). The CDR3 sequence is 14 residues long. The DNA for the CDR3 is TGTGCCTGGAGTGTACTAGTCTCGGTTGGCGAGCAGTACTTC. This translates into CAWSVLVSVGEQYF.

The chain links TRBV2 to TRBJ2-1; D is possibly TRBD1 (6 bases). V lost 4 bases and J lost 7, with 17 bases in between. CDR3 length equals 15 residues. The germline gives CDR1 SNHLY, CDR2 FYNNEI. As DNA, the CDR3 is TGTGCCAGCAGTGGTTACAGGGCCTCAGGGAATGAGCAGTTCTTC. Translation: CASSGYRASGNEQFF.

V gene TRBV5-1 combines with J gene TRBJ2-7; TRBD2 agrees at 9 bases. Per germline, CDR1 SGHRS and CDR2 YFSETQ. This CDR3 region has 15 residues. With V trimmed by 1 base and J by 3 bases, 5 bases remained unmatched. CDR3 nucleotide sequence: TGCGCCAGCAGCTTGCTTAGCGGGAGTCACTACGAGCAGTACTTC. Its translation: CASSLLSGSHYEQYF.

The J gene is TRBJ2-7, the V gene TRBV7-8; D is possibly TRBD2 (5 bases). This CDR3 spans 12 amino acids. The V gene lost 5 bases and the J gene lost 3 bases, with 8 bases spanning the gap. Germline V gene lookup returns CDR1 SGHVS and CDR2 FQNEAQ. The CDR3 nucleotides read TGTGCCAGCAGCAGAGGACTCTACGAGCAGTACTTC. It specifies CASSRGLYEQYF.

The V and J genes are TRBV2 and TRBJ2-1; D is perhaps TRBD1 (6 bases). This CDR3 has 14 residues. V was trimmed by 6 bases and J by 1 base, leaving 10 bases between them. Germline CDR1 is SNHLY and CDR2 is FYNNEI. The CDR3 bases are TGTGCCAGCAGCCGGACAGCTTCCTACAATGAGCAGTTCTTC. This gives the protein CASSRTASYNEQFF.

The V gene is TRBV19, the J gene TRBJ2-7; possible D gene TRBD1, 6 bases. V was trimmed by 4 bases and J by 1 base, leaving 11 bases between them. The CDR3 length is 14 residues. The germline V gene encodes CDR1 LNHDA and CDR2 SQIVND (reference sequence). This chain's CDR3 is CASSTPGQSYEQYF. The CDR3 nucleotides read TGTGCCAGTAGTACTCCTGGACAGTCCTACGAGCAGTACTTC.

This chain joins TRBV2 and TRBJ2-2, with D maybe TRBD1 (5 bases). The CDR3 extends over 13 amino acids. The V gene lost 6 bases and the J gene lost 6 bases, with 11 bases spanning the gap. CDR1 and CDR2 (germline): SNHLY, FYNNEI. CDR3 protein: CASRDTVPGELFF. CDR3 DNA sequence: TGTGCCAGCAGGGACACGGTCCCCGGGGAGCTGTTTTTT.